The entry that follows covers one T cell receptor beta chain sequence. The sample belongs to a study of T cell changes during pregnancy in multiple sclerosis. The CDR3 consists of 13 residues. Germline assignment: CDR1 KGHSH and CDR2 LQKENI. Between the trimmed V and J ends, which lost 6 bases and 14 bases, there was a span of 20 bases. Profiled with immunoSEQ multiplex PCR; TCRdb holds only in-frame clones, not every one. The sample has approximately 74,000 clones, 88% seen once. The gene calls are TRBV18 and TRBJ2-1; perhaps TRBD2 as D (6 bases). This TCR was recovered from a female donor with multiple sclerosis, enrolled in a pregnancy study. Sequenced material: peripheral blood, taken before pregnancy. CDR3 nucleotides: TGTGCCAGCTCGCGGGACCCTCGGGGAGGAAAGTTCTTC. As protein: CASSRDPRGGKFF.